The text below deals with one T cell receptor (beta chain). As handled by the study authors: Reference gene primer amplification gave nucleated cell count estimates. This table comes from immunoSEQ multiplex PCR, and its TCRdb copy is limited to in-frame clones, with some not included. V and J calls and clone size follow that table, whereas D and trimming were derived from the DNA. Of 650,000 to 800,000 clones in the sample, around 90% are singletons; the top ten hold under 0.3%. This sample stems from a study of blood T cell repertoires in COVID-19. The overall study: The United States, Italy and Spain supplied acute and convalescent COVID-19 samples. From T cells, B-cell-depleted T cells, or PBMCs came the material, which was cDNA or gDNA.

There are 15 residues in the CDR3. Germline values: CDR1 SGHTA, CDR2 FQGNSA. Trimming stripped 4 bases from V and 5 bases from J, with 17 bases between. Material for sequencing was peripheral blood. The chain has TRBV7-2 and TRBJ1-1; D call uncertain. This receptor was taken from a woman under 30 with acute or convalescent COVID-19. CDR3 sequence: CASSSTWSPGTEAFF. The DNA of the CDR3 is TGTGCCAGCAGCTCGACATGGTCCCCGGGGACTGAAGCTTTCTTT. Full variable domain (remainder filled in from reference TRBV7-2 and TRBJ1-1): GAGVSQSPSNKVTEKGKDVELRCDPISGHTALYWYRQSLGQGLEFLIYFQGNSAPDKSGLPSDRFSAERTGGSVSTLTIQRTQQEDSAVYLCASSSTWSPGTEAFFGQGTRLTVV.